Following are 25 T cell receptor beta chains from one sample sequenced in a study of blood T cell repertoires in COVID-19. Clones were sequenced by immunoSEQ multiplex PCR, and TCRdb holds only the in-frame ones, with some missing. Among some 210,000 clones listed, roughly 77% were seen once. Sequenced input: PBMCs or T cells enriched from blood (not recorded which). Receptors originate from a middle-aged man who had recovered from COVID-19.

This sequence joins TRBV9 and TRBJ2-7; 8 positions agree with TRBD1. The V gene's germline CDR1 is SGDLS and CDR2 YYNGEE. The ends lost 3 bases at V and 4 bases at J; junction bases unmatched: 0. This CDR3 is built from 12 residues. The CDR3 bases are TGTGCCAGCAGCGGGACAGGGTACGAGCAGTACTTC. Protein product: CASSGTGYEQYF. Using reference TRBV9 and TRBJ2-7 for the parts outside the CDR3, the full variable domain is DSGVTQTPKHLITATGQRVTLRCSPRSGDLSVYWYQQSLDQGLQFLIQYYNGEERAKGNILERFSAQQFPDLHSELNLSSLELGDSALYFCASSGTGYEQYFGPGTRLTVT.

This clone was detected a few times. The rearrangement links TRBV5-5 to TRBJ1-1, with D possibly being TRBD1 (6 bases). Trimming cost V 4 bases and J 0 bases, with 13 bases left between them. The CDR3 runs to 15 residues. Germline CDR1 and CDR2: SGHKS and YYEKEE (reference sequence). CDR3 DNA sequence: TGTGCCAGCAGCCAATCGGGACACCTGAACACTGAAGCTTTCTTT. Translated, it gives CASSQSGHLNTEAFF.

V is TRBV5-4 and J is TRBJ1-2; D not resolved. Germline V CDR1 and CDR2: SGHNT, YYREEE (reference sequence). Trimming stripped 4 bases from V and 6 bases from J, with 13 bases between. CDR3 size: 13 residues. CDR3 bases: TGTGCCAGCAGCCCCAGCGGGTACGATGGCTACACCTTC. It yields the protein CASSPSGYDGYTF. Full variable domain (remainder filled in from reference TRBV5-4 and TRBJ1-2): ETGVTQSPTHLIKTRGQQVTLRCSSQSGHNTVSWYQQALGQGPQFIFQYYREEENGRGNFPPRFSGLQFPNYSSELNVNALELDDSALYLCASSPSGYDGYTFGSGTRLTVV.

Written as DNA, the CDR3 is TGTGCCAGCTCACCGGACAGGGTACTGGGAAACACCATATATTTT. Protein: CASSPDRVLGNTIYF. The chain recombines TRBV18 with TRBJ1-3; TRBD1 matches 8 bases. Germline assignment: CDR1 KGHSH and CDR2 LQKENI. CDR3 size: 15 residues. J gave up 4 bases and V 3 bases, and 5 bases lay outside the gene matches.

V gene TRBV2 combines with J gene TRBJ1-1; D possibly corresponds to TRBD1 (6 bases). The CDR3 has 12 residues. Per the germline V gene, CDR1 is SNHLY and CDR2 is FYNNEI. V gave up 9 bases and J gave up 5 bases, with 13 bases separating them. The CDR3 protein is CASRTARTEAFF. CDR3 bases: TGTGCCAGTCGGACAGCCCGGACTGAAGCTTTCTTT.

As regards this clone: At one of its ends the junction is not consistent with the germline gene, which may arise from a read error. The chain uses TRBV19 and TRBJ1-4, with D possibly TRBD1 on 6 matching bases. Germline CDR1 and CDR2: LNHDA and SQIVND (reference sequence). The CDR3 runs 12 residues. Written as DNA, the CDR3 is TGTGCCAGTAGCGATGAGTGGACAGAGATTATTTTT. The encoded protein is CASSDEWTEIIF.

This chain links TRBV3-1 (or the pseudogene TRBV3-2) with TRBJ1-6; 10 positions agree with TRBD1. Germline CDR1 LGHDT, CDR2 YNNKEL (reference sequence). V shed 4 bases, J shed 7 bases, and the junction held 7 bases outside the gene matches. The CDR3 is made up of 16 amino acids. CDR3 in DNA: TGTGCCAGCAGCCTCAGGGACAGGGGAACAAATTCACCCCTCCACTTT. Translated, it gives CASSLRDRGTNSPLHF.

The chain employs TRBV6-5 and TRBJ2-5; possible D gene TRBD1, 6 bases. There are 13 residues in the CDR3. The germline V gene encodes CDR1 MNHEY and CDR2 SVGAGI. The V end was cut by 6 bases, the J end by 5 bases, with 13 bases between. The CDR3 DNA follows: TGTGCCAGCAGCCTCGGACAGTTCGAGACCCAGTACTTC. Encoded protein: CASSLGQFETQYF.

This rearrangement joins TRBV9 to TRBJ1-2; D is perhaps TRBD1 (5 bases). The CDR3 has 12 amino acids. Trimming cost V 5 bases and J 6 bases, with 11 bases left between them. Germline loops: CDR1 SGDLS, CDR2 YYNGEE. CDR3 sequence: CASRDRVNGYTF. The CDR3 DNA follows: TGTGCCAGCAGAGACAGAGTGAATGGCTACACCTTC.

The genes are TRBV30 and TRBJ1-1; D uncertain. Germline lookup yields CDR1 GTSNPN and CDR2 SVGIG (reference sequence). V was clipped by 2 bases and J by 6 bases, with 7 bases between them. This CDR3 has 11 amino acids. The CDR3 loop reads CAWSPNAEAFF. The CDR3 DNA is TGTGCCTGGAGTCCCAATGCTGAAGCTTTCTTT.

The rearrangement links TRBV30 to TRBJ2-6; D gene uncertain. From germline, CDR1 is GTSNPN and CDR2 SVGIG (reference sequence). The CDR3 runs to 14 residues. Trimming pared 0 bases from V and 5 bases from J, leaving 8 bases between. The CDR3 here is CAWSVDLRANVLTF. The CDR3 coding sequence is TGTGCCTGGAGTGTTGATCTAAGGGCCAACGTCCTGACTTTC. The entire variable domain, with the rest obtained from reference TRBV30 and TRBJ2-6, is as follows: SQTIHQWPATLVQPVGSPLSLECTVEGTSNPNLYWYRQAAGRGLQLLFYSVGIGQISSEVPQNLSASRPQDRQFILSSKKLLLSDSGFYLCAWSVDLRANVLTFGAGSRLTVL.

The rearrangement joins TRBV7-3 to TRBJ2-7; 8 bases align to TRBD1. This CDR3 region has 14 residues. Trimming at V came to 5 bases and at J to 5 bases, leaving 8 bases not matched to a gene. Germline loops: CDR1 SGHTA, CDR2 FQGTGA. The CDR3 sequence: CASSNTGGKNEQYF. The CDR3 DNA is TGTGCCAGCAGCAATACAGGGGGAAAGAACGAGCAGTACTTC.

The chain recombines TRBV7-2 with TRBJ2-3; 9 nucleotides agree with TRBD1. The CDR3 has 17 residues. The germline gives CDR1 SGHTA, CDR2 FQGNSA. V lost 4 bases to trimming and J lost 2 bases; unmatched junction nucleotides: 10. The CDR3 nucleotides read TGTGCCAGCAGCTATTCCTTAGGACAGGGGTACACAGATACGCAGTATTTT. Protein product: CASSYSLGQGYTDTQYF.

The chain carries TRBV7-2 and TRBJ2-1; D may be TRBD2 (6 bases). Germline CDR1 and CDR2: SGHTA and FQGNSA. CDR3 length: 14 residues. Deletions cut 8 bases from V and 8 bases from J, with 19 bases between. The CDR3 region has the DNA TGTGCCAGCCGGCTTGGGGGGAGGTCTCATGAGCAGTTCTTC. Encoded protein: CASRLGGRSHEQFF. Full variable domain (outside the CDR3, taken from reference TRBV7-2 and TRBJ2-1): GAGVSQSPSNKVTEKGKDVELRCDPISGHTALYWYRQSLGQGLEFLIYFQGNSAPDKSGLPSDRFSAERTGGSVSTLTIQRTQQEDSAVYLCASRLGGRSHEQFFGPGTRLTVL.

The chain joins TRBV9 to TRBJ2-7, with 8 bases matching TRBD2. Trimming removed 2 bases from V and 2 bases from J; junction bases left unmatched: 6. CDR3 length equals 15 residues. Germline V gene sequence: CDR1 SGDLS, CDR2 YYNGEE. CDR3 DNA sequence: TGTGCCAGCAGCGTTCGAGCGGGAGTCACCTACGAGCAGTACTTC. Protein product: CASSVRAGVTYEQYF.

J is TRBJ1-2 and V is TRBV18; 8 bases match TRBD1. The CDR3 runs to 15 residues. The V and J ends lost 2 bases and 2 bases, in that order; junction bases with no gene match: 4. Germline V gene sequence: CDR1 KGHSH, CDR2 LQKENI. CDR3 coding DNA: TGTGCCAGCTCACCAGCGACAGGGGTGAACTATGGCTACACCTTC. Residues: CASSPATGVNYGYTF.

The rearrangement uses TRBV9 and TRBJ2-5; 10 bases fit TRBD2. CDR3 length: 16 residues. Germline CDR1 SGDLS, CDR2 YYNGEE. V gave up 3 bases and J gave up 4 bases; unmatched junction bases: 9. The CDR3, as DNA: TGTGCCAGCAGCGCAACCGAAATAGCGGGAGGAGAGACCCAGTACTTC. The encoded protein is CASSATEIAGGETQYF.

V and J are TRBV27 and TRBJ2-1; D not certain. Trimming stripped 1 base from V and 0 bases from J, with 10 bases between. The CDR3 consists of 16 residues. Germline assignment: CDR1 MNHEY and CDR2 SMNVEV (reference sequence). In DNA, the CDR3 is TGTGCCAGCAGTTTATATACCGGTAGCTCCTACAATGAGCAGTTCTTC. It encodes CASSLYTGSSYNEQFF.

The V call is TRBV6-1, the J call TRBJ2-2; TRBD2 is a possible D gene (7 bases). The CDR3 is made up of 16 amino acids. Trimming took off 2 bases at V and 5 bases at J, with 15 bases between the two ends. Germline CDR1 reads MNHNS; CDR2 reads SASEGT. CDR3 amino acids: CASSEYEGGGTGELFF. CDR3 bases: TGTGCCAGCAGTGAATATGAGGGAGGGGGAACCGGGGAGCTGTTTTTT.

In DNA form, the CDR3 reads TGTGCCAGCAGCTCCCGCGGGGGCTCTGAAGCTTTCTTT. As protein: CASSSRGGSEAFF. V is TRBV6-5 and J is TRBJ1-1; D is perhaps TRBD1 (6 bases). Germline CDR1 and CDR2: MNHEY and SVGAGI. Trimming took off 6 bases at V and 6 bases at J, with 14 bases between the two ends. CDR3 length equals 13 residues.

The genes are TRBV4-2 and TRBJ2-1; 8 nucleotides align to TRBD1. The CDR3 has 15 residues. Unmatched junction bases numbered 8, after V lost 4 bases and J lost 6 bases. The germline V gene encodes CDR1 LGHNA and CDR2 YNFKEQ. This CDR3 reads CASSRTGQGSNEQFF. CDR3 in DNA: TGTGCCAGCAGCCGGACAGGGCAAGGTAGCAATGAGCAGTTCTTC.

V gene TRBV3-1 (or the pseudogene TRBV3-2) combines with J gene TRBJ1-2; perhaps TRBD1 as D (5 bases). V lost 1 base and J lost 4, with 7 bases in between. The CDR3 is made up of 13 amino acids. The germline CDR1 and CDR2 sequences are LGHDT and YNNKEL (reference sequence). CDR3 loop: CASSQGGGYGYTF. The CDR3 coding sequence is TGTGCCAGCAGCCAAGGGGGGGGCTATGGCTACACCTTC.

The chain couples TRBV4-1 to TRBJ1-2; TRBD1 agrees at 8 bases. J lost 2 bases, V lost 1 base, and 6 bases had no gene match. This CDR3 region has 16 residues. Germline V gene sequence: CDR1 MGHRA, CDR2 YSYEKL. CDR3 sequence (DNA): TGCGCCAGCAGCCAAGGAGGGACAGGAACGAACTATGGCTACACCTTC. Amino acids: CASSQGGTGTNYGYTF.

The CDR3 region is CASRGTWPQHF. Written as DNA, the CDR3 is TGCGCCAGCAGGGGGACATGGCCCCAGCATTTT. The V gene is TRBV10-1, the J gene TRBJ1-5; tentatively, D is TRBD1 (6 bases). Trimming cost V 6 bases and J 9 bases, with 9 bases left between them. Germline values: CDR1 WNHNN, CDR2 SYGVQD (reference sequence). This CDR3 has 11 residues.

The J gene is TRBJ1-2, the V gene TRBV5-1; the D is unclear. This CDR3 spans 14 amino acids. From germline, CDR1 is SGHRS and CDR2 YFSETQ. The V end was cut by 0 bases, the J end by 3 bases, with 9 bases between. CDR3 DNA: TGCGCCAGCAGCTTGGTTTGGGGAGACTATGGCTACACCTTC. It specifies CASSLVWGDYGYTF.